The rows below give T cell receptor beta chains drawn from one sample of a study of blood T cell repertoires in COVID-19. Profiling relied on immunoSEQ multiplex PCR, and the TCRdb table lists in-frame clones only, not all of them. Among around 310,000 clones listed, roughly 89% were seen once. Sequencing was carried out using PBMCs or T cells enriched from blood (not recorded which). Receptors originate from a woman aged 25 to 39 who had recovered from COVID-19. CDR3s include the opening cysteine and the closing phenylalanine or tryptophan. A D gene is named only where the DNA matches it firmly. Some rows mark clone size as missing; the rest say once, few, many or name a class of expanded clone.

.	TRBJ2-7	.	TRBV6-5	CASSYSGGHEQYF	TGTGCCAGCAGTTACTCGGGGGGTCATGAGCAGTACTTC
TRBD1	TRBJ1-2	.	TRBV18	CASSPRQGDANGYTF	TGTGCCAGCTCACCCCGACAGGGGGATGCCAATGGCTACACCTTC
TRBD1	TRBJ1-2	.	TRBV5-6	CASSSTGVDGYTF	TGTGCCAGCAGCTCGACAGGGGTAGATGGCTACACCTTC
.	TRBJ1-6	.	TRBV4-1	CASSRTDSSYNSPLHF	TGCGCCAGCAGCCGGACCGACAGCTCCTATAATTCACCCCTCCACTTT
.	TRBJ2-1	.	TRBV6-4	CASSDGSSIYNEQFF	TGTGCCAGCAGTGACGGGTCTAGTATATACAATGAGCAGTTCTTC
TRBD2	TRBJ2-1	.	TRBV5-6	CASSFGLAGLDNEQFF	TGTGCCAGCAGCTTTGGACTAGCGGGTTTAGACAATGAGCAGTTCTTC
TRBD2	TRBJ2-1	once	TRBV3-1/TRBV3-2	CASSILAGGPYNEQFF	TGTGCCAGCAGCATATTAGCGGGAGGGCCTTACAATGAGCAGTTCTTC
TRBD2	TRBJ2-1	.	TRBV19	CASSSQTSGYNEQFF	TGTGCCAGTAGTTCCCAGACTAGCGGGTACAATGAGCAGTTCTTC
.	TRBJ1-4	.	TRBV7-9	CASSLKGQGYEKLFF	TGTGCCAGCAGCCTCAAAGGGCAGGGGTACGAAAAACTGTTTTTT
.	TRBJ1-1	.	TRBV29-1	CSVHIPGRDTEAFF	TGCAGCGTTCACATTCCAGGGAGGGACACTGAAGCTTTCTTT
.	TRBJ1-3	.	TRBV6-5	CASSYAGSGNTIYF	TGTGCCAGCAGTTATGCGGGATCTGGAAACACCATATATTTT
TRBD1	TRBJ2-7	.	TRBV10-1	CASSSGTGADEQYF	TGCGCCAGCAGTTCCGGGACAGGGGCCGACGAGCAGTACTTC
TRBD1	TRBJ1-2	.	TRBV3-1/TRBV3-2	CASSQVSPGQGIGYTF	TGTGCCAGCAGCCAAGTCTCACCGGGACAGGGAATAGGCTACACCTTC